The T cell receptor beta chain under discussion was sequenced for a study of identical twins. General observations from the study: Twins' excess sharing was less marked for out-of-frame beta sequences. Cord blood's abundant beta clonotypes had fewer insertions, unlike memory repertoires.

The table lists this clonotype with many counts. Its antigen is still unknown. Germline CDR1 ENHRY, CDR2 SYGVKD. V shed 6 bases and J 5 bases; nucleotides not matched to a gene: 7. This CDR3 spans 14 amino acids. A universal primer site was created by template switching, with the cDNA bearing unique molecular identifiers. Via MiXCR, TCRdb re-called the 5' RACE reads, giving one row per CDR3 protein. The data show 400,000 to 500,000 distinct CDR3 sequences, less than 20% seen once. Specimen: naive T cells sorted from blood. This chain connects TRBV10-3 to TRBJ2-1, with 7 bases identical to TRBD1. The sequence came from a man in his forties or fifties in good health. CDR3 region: CAIRAGTDNNEQFF. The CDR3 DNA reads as TGTGCCATCAGGGCCGGGACAGATAACAATGAGCAGTTCTTC.